This TCR beta chain was sequenced in a study of human T cells and chemical hapten exposure. Overall study: On the upper back, patch tests were applied with 0.01% DPC and read at 6 days.

This clonotype turned up a few times. The time point: patch test 1, 2 weeks after DPC sensitization. Treatment here: therapeutic diphenylcyclopropenone sensitization with weekly scalp DPC. This CDR3 region has 15 residues. V was shortened by 5 bases and J by 3 bases, with 15 bases between the two germline ends. The germline gives CDR1 SEHNR, CDR2 FQNEAQ (reference sequence). TCRdb reanalysed the RACE reads using MiXCR and keeps one entry per CDR3 protein. Among around 76,000 distinct CDR3 sequences listed, about 10% were seen once. Sequencing was performed on whole blood, taken in connection with sensitization to the hapten diphenylcyclopropenone (DPC). The origin of this receptor is a woman aged 60 to 75 with alopecia areata. Some clones in this sample may be carry-over from other donors' samples. The genes are TRBV7-9 and TRBJ2-3, with no clear D. The CDR3 reads CASSLGQRPTDTQYF. The CDR3 coding sequence is TGTGCCAGCAGCCTAGGGCAGAGACCGACAGATACGCAGTATTTT.